The present T cell receptor (beta chain) was sequenced within a study of cytomegalovirus exposure and HLA in healthy donors (dated by TCRdb to 2016 to 2017). Regarding the study in general: A later analysis indicated that the 110 or so validation repertoires were generated on the platform also employed for the 700 or so repertoires of the first cohort. The study was designed to test whether signatures of past pathogen exposure could be identified by cataloging public T cell receptors. In addition to the first cohort of approximately 670 subjects, a separate validation cohort of about 120 different subjects was used. The study combined high-throughput TCR immunosequencing, statistical association of individual TCRs with disease status, and machine learning to predict cytomegalovirus infection status. Broad study findings and their caveats: In both the original and validation cohorts, the classifier was reported to diagnose cytomegalovirus status with high specificity and sensitivity. In vitro tests confirmed that three of the cytomegalovirus-associated TCR beta chains recognize cytomegalovirus antigens. Most TCR sequences were seen in very few donors, while some public TCRs were found in many individuals. In a later analysis, TCRs clustered in the first cohort were found to also tend to co-occur in the 130 or so validation repertoires, with 94% of cluster scores above 0. The study listed 150 to 200 TCR beta chains as associated with cytomegalovirus. A later analysis had no HLA typing for the validation cohort, so co-occurrence there was scored across all 130 or so repertoires. The authors suggested that the approach could potentially be extended to other disease states and immunological phenotypes.

As for this clone: Its recognized antigen is unknown. Per-base qualities were not stored, and no clone one base away is much larger.

The donors belonged to the validation cohort of over a hundred subjects, which was separate from the approximately 700-subject first cohort. The library was built by means of the immunoSEQ multiplex PCR assay. As for the authors' bioinformatics: A statistical classification framework was built to diagnose cytomegalovirus status from the catalog of TCR beta chain sequences. TCRdb retrieved this table from immuneACCESS and kept in-frame rearrangements only. Not all clones are present; in checked studies, unresolved V genes account for under half, and no reason is known for the remainder. V and J calls and clone size are copied from that table; D and trimming were computed from the DNA. In this sample the table shows roughly 150,000 clones, around 89% of which occur a single time. The ten largest clones represent approximately 3% of the sample. As encoded in the germline V gene, CDR1 is MDHEN while CDR2 is SYDVKM. V lost 6 bases and J lost 1 base, and the count of bases not matched to a germline gene is 9. Measured from the cysteine to the valine, the CDR3 is 15 residues long. The CDR3 DNA has 45 bases and is translated from base 1.

The sequence links TRBV28 to TRBJ2-7; 7 middle bases align to TRBD2. This TCR came from a man aged 18 to 35 in good health and CMV-seronegative. Sequenced sample: PBMCs. The nucleotide sequence reads TGTGCCAGCAGAGCCGGGGGAGGGATGTCCTACGAGCAGTACGTC. The translation is CASRAGGGMSYEQYV.